This TCR beta chain is from a study of blood T cells in healthy people across ages. Whole-study context: About one barcoded beta molecule per two T cells came from capture by template switching. Study-wide findings and caveats: Estimates based on one million T cells were treated as lower bounds.

Details on this clonotype: What it binds is not known. A much larger clonotype is one base distant, so this may be a read error.

Trimming cost V 6 bases and J 10 bases, with 21 bases left between them. The CDR3 contains 14 residues. Each sample yielded at least 5 micrograms of PBMC total RNA. Through a sample-barcoded 5' primer and a J-beta primer mix, a second PCR was run for roughly 6 to 11 cycles. Via MiXCR, TCRdb re-called the 5' RACE reads, giving one row per CDR3 protein. Among some 900,000 distinct CDR3 sequences listed, 29% were seen once. Sequencing input: blood. The chain joins TRBV12-3 or TRBV12-4 to TRBJ1-1, with D possibly TRBD1 on 5 matching bases. The receptor was isolated from a woman older than 75 in good health. The CDR3 spells CASSIGGAWAGAFF. As DNA, the CDR3 is TGTGCCAGCAGCATCGGAGGGGCTTGGGCTGGAGCTTTCTTT.